This is a list of T cell receptor beta chains from one sample in a study of blood T cell repertoires in COVID-19. Libraries were prepared by immunoSEQ multiplex PCR; TCRdb keeps only in-frame clonotypes and omits some of them. The sample lists roughly 120,000 clones, roughly 80% occurring once. Sequencing was done on a sample of peripheral blood. These receptors were collected from a man between 45 and 60 years old with acute or convalescent COVID-19. The conserved cysteine and the conserved F or W are not part of the CDR3 here. Each record gives: V gene, CDR3 length, CDR3 protein.

V: TRBV4-1; length: 14; CDR3: ASSQGARGGEDTQY
V: TRBV5-1; length: 13; CDR3: ASSFSQGTGNTIY
V: TRBV11-2; length: 12; CDR3: ASSLGQGDSPLH
V: TRBV5-1; length: 12; CDR3: ASSQGGGQETQY
V: TRBV12-3/TRBV12-4; length: 9; CDR3: ASSFGYEQY
V: TRBV4-1; length: 13; CDR3: ASSQSIDRAHEQY
V: TRBV29-1; length: 9; CDR3: SVADRDEQY
V: TRBV28; length: 12; CDR3: ASSYRVEGYEQY
V: TRBV4-1; length: 15; CDR3: ASSHGGLAGGQDTQY
V: TRBV6-5; length: 13; CDR3: ASSRNGRAPDTQY
V: TRBV10-3; length: 13; CDR3: AISPGLAGEETQY
V: TRBV11-3; length: 11; CDR3: ASSLQAEETQY
V: TRBV12-3/TRBV12-4; length: 11; CDR3: ASSASGGRELF
V: TRBV10-1; length: 13; CDR3: ASSEGASGTDTQY
V: TRBV7-9; length: 15; CDR3: ASSLGLRGTGSYEQY
V: TRBV6-2/TRBV6-3; length: 12; CDR3: ASSLLAGIHEQY
V: TRBV18; length: 13; CDR3: ASSPPPGSTDTQY
V: TRBV5-4; length: 10; CDR3: ASTGANYGYT
V: TRBV4-1; length: 12; CDR3: ASSLGLNTDTQY
V: TRBV19; length: 13; CDR3: ASSPRQGTNHEQF
V: TRBV4-2; length: 11; CDR3: ASMGEGVYGYT
V: TRBV27; length: 13; CDR3: ASSGRGVSNEKLF
V: TRBV30; length: 11; CDR3: AWLGQDTDTQY
V: TRBV6-5; length: 11; CDR3: ASRTELVGIQY
V: TRBV29-1; length: 13; CDR3: SVEGTSGSIYEQY
V: TRBV3-1/TRBV3-2; length: 14; CDR3: ASSQDHSGGNTEAF
V: TRBV7-3; length: 13; CDR3: ASSLRRGQGYEQY
V: TRBV4-2; length: 12; CDR3: ASSLREGQNIQY
V: TRBV10-3; length: 15; CDR3: AIAPHKGGLSTDTQY
V: TRBV5-6; length: 13; CDR3: ASSTPGDRAYGYT
V: TRBV6-5; length: 10; CDR3: ASIQRNTEAF
V: TRBV6-4; length: 15; CDR3: ASSDSGTGEGDTEAF
V: TRBV6-1; length: 13; CDR3: ASSEEDGGQGGFY
V: TRBV19; length: 12; CDR3: ASIKPSAQETQY
V: TRBV5-5; length: 11; CDR3: ASSLDYNYGYT